This T cell receptor beta chain came from a study of shared clonotypes between healthy human individuals (dated by TCRdb to 2020 to 2022). A note on the overall study: A couple of women and a few men aged 18 to 49 years were included in the cohort. For each donor, CD4 naive and CD4 memory were each run on three plates, CD8 naive on two plates, and CD8 memory on one plate. To estimate repertoire size and how much clonotypes are shared between individuals, the study performed deep sequencing of blood TCR repertoires from roughly five healthy adults. To increase sequencing depth and limit assay-specific biases, different laboratories used diverse techniques to prepare libraries and sequence TCR repertoires. Between about 0.8 and 9 billion PBMCs per donor were obtained by leukapheresis.

Including cysteine and phenylalanine, the CDR3 has 14 amino acids. The DNA shown is the 42-base CDR3, in frame from base 1. V is shortened by 2 bases, J by 3 bases, and the region joining them spans 7 bases. As encoded in the germline V gene, CDR1 is MRHNA while CDR2 is SNTAGT. TCR CDR3 regions were amplified from genomic DNA by multiplex PCR using the deep immunoSEQ assay. Extracted genomic DNA from each cell subset was distributed evenly across all wells of several immunoSEQ 96-well plates, and each plate was treated as a replicate. For sorted subsets, around 200 ng genomic DNA, equal to 30,000 or so T cell genomes, was loaded into each replicate PCR. The purified libraries were quantified using a Qubit 3.0 fluorometer, sized with a Bioanalyzer 2100, and then quantified again using the KAPA Library Quantification kit. Every immunoSEQ 96-well plate was sequenced on a dedicated single-read 150-cycle Illumina NextSeq 550 flow cell. Processing in the source paper ran as follows. Because the immunoSEQ output held only junctional sequences and lacked quality scores, the filtering could not match the filtering applied to full-length reads. To assign V/J genes and CDR3, sequences were annotated using PyIR, a Python wrapper for IgBLAST v1.9, with IMGT germline references. Reads with weak V/J assignments (E-value above 1e-6), missing CDR3, stop codons, out-of-frame junctions, or ambiguous translated residues were removed. V3J clonotypes were defined by identical inferred V gene, J gene, and CDR3 amino acid sequence. To compute the percentage overlap between repertoires, the number of shared unique clonotypes was divided by the size of the smaller repertoire. Three approaches were used to assess repertoire richness: RTK rarefaction, the Chao1 estimator, and Recon v2.1 estimates of unobserved clonotypes. For all TCRbeta clonotypes obtained by the gDNA method from a handful of donors, generation probabilities were computed with OLGA. The clones in this table, taken by TCRdb from immuneACCESS, are in-frame only. Not every clone is retained; where verified, under half of the shortfall comes from an unresolved V gene, and the cause of the rest is unknown. V, J and clone size were drawn from that table, and D and trimming were deduced from the DNA. The sample table lists roughly 2.2 million clones, over 85% of them with a count of one. The top ten constitute 0.35% to 0.45% of the sample.

Results and caveats for the whole study, not just this receptor: Compared with non-shared clonotypes, clonotypes shared by all four sorted-subset donors had higher generation probabilities. Naive subsets generally had larger estimated clonotype richness than memory subsets did. Only blood was sampled, and tissue TCR repertoires likely differ from those in blood. Incomplete sequencing was indicated by rarefaction of sorted-subset datasets, despite the large sequencing depth. The small number of donors limited the genetic and exposure-history diversity represented. Sharing across several donors was observed for approximately 4.6% of naive CD4, over 3% of naive CD8, roughly 2.4% of memory CD4, and about 0.39% of memory CD8 clonotypes. Pairwise subsampling led to the expectation that sequencing depth would affect the degree of clonotype sharing among donors.

This clone appeared a few times. Its antigen is still unknown. No much larger clone exists at a distance of one base, and base qualities are not known. The donors were healthy, HIV-negative adults with no recently reported acute infections or vaccinations. Only Caucasian adults living in Nashville, Tennessee, USA were represented among the donors. CD4+ T cells were enriched by magnetic negative selection; naive cells were then positively selected on CD45RA, and the negative fraction formed the memory subset. Blood was obtained by leukapheresis, after which PBMCs were separated by Ficoll-Histopaque density gradient centrifugation and cryopreserved in liquid nitrogen vapor phase. Purity and quantity of every magnetically sorted T cell population were checked by analytical flow cytometry. Genomic DNA was isolated from each sorted fraction and quantified by UV absorbance on a Nanodrop 2000c.

The rearrangement combines TRBV6-4 with TRBJ2-2, and possibly TRBD1, on 6 matching bases. The source of this sequence is a young man in good health. Some clones in this sample may be carry-over from other donors' samples. Specimen: naive CD4+ T cells from PBMCs. The sample's cell subset or site label, decoded: CD45RA+ positively selected. In nucleotide form, the sequence is TGTGCCAGCAGTGACGGACAGCACACCGGGGAGCTGTTTTTT. Its translation reads: CASSDGQHTGELFF.